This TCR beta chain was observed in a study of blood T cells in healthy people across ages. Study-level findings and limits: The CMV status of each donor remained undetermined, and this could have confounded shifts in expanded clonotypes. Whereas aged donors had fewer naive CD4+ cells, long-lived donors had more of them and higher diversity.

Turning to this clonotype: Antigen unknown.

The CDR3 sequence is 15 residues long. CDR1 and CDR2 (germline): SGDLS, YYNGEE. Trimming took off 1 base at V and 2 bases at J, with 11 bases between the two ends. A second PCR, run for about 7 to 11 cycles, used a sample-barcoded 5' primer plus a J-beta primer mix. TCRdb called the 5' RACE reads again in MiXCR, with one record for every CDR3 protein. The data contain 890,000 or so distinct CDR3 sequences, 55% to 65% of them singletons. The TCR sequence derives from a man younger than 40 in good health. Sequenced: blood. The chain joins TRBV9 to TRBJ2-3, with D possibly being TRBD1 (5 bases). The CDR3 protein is CASSVQGWVTDTQYF. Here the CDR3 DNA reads TGTGCCAGCAGCGTACAGGGTTGGGTCACAGATACGCAGTATTTT.